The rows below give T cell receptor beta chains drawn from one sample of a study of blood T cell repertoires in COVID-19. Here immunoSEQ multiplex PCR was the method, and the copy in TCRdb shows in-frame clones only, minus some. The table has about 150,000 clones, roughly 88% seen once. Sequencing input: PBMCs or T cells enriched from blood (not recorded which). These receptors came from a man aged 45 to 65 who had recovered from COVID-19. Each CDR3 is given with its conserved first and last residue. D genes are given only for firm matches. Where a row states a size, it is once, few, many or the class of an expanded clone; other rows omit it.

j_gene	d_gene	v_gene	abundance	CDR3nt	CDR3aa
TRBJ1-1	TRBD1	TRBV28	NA	TGTGCCAGCAGTTTCTCCAGGGGGCGCCTGGACACTGAAGCTTTCTTT	CASSFSRGRLDTEAFF
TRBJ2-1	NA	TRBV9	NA	TGTGCCAGCAGCGTTTTAGGACTAATCTACAATGAGCAGTTCTTC	CASSVLGLIYNEQFF
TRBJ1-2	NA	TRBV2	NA	TGTGCCAGCAGTGCGACAGTCTATGGCTACACCTTC	CASSATVYGYTF
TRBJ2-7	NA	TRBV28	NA	TGTGCCAGTGATAGCAGCCCTCTCCACGAGCAGTACTTC	CASDSSPLHEQYF
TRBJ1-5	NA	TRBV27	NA	TGTGCCAGTAGGCAGGGGAATAGCAATCAGCCCCAGCATTTT	CASRQGNSNQPQHF
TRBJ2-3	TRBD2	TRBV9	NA	TGTGCCAGCAGCGTAGTTCTGGGGGGGAACACAGATACGCAGTATTTT	CASSVVLGGNTDTQYF
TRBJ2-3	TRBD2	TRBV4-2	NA	TGTGCCAGCAGCCAAGATCCCGCGGGGGGCAGGATAGATACGCAGTATTTT	CASSQDPAGGRIDTQYF
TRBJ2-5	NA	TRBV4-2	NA	TGTGCCAGCAGCCAAGATCCCGTCGAAGGGGGGACCCAGTACTTC	CASSQDPVEGGTQYF
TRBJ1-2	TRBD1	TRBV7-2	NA	TGTGCCAGCAGCCCGACAGGGGGCTATGGCTACACCTTC	CASSPTGGYGYTF
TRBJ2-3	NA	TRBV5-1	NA	TGCGCCAGCAGCCGGACTGGGACAGATACGCAGTATTTT	CASSRTGTDTQYF
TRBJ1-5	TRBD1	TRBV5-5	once	TGTGCCAGCAGCTTGGGCCTCGGGACAGGGGGACGCAATCAGCCCCAGCATTTT	CASSLGLGTGGRNQPQHF
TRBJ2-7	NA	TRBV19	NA	TGTGCCAGTAGTTTACTCTTCTATCCCTACGAGCAGTACTTC	CASSLLFYPYEQYF
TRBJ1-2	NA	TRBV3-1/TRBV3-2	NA	TGTGCCAGCAGCCAGGTCCCAGGCTCGAGCGGCTACACCTTC	CASSQVPGSSGYTF
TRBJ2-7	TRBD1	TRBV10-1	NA	TGCGCCAGCAGTGAGCCGGATTCTCCGGGACAGGGATCCTACGAGCAGTACTTC	CASSEPDSPGQGSYEQYF
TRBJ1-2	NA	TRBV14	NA	TGTGCCACCTCGCGGGGGGTCTATGGCTACACCTTC	CATSRGVYGYTF
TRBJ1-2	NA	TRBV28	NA	TGTGCCAGCAGTTTGATATTCGGTGGCTACACCTTC	CASSLIFGGYTF
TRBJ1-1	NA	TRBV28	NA	TGTGCCAGCAGGCGGGGACGGATGAACACTGAAGCTTTCTTT	CASRRGRMNTEAFF
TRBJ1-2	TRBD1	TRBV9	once	TGTGCCAGCAGCGGAGGGACAGGGGGCAGAGTTGGCTACACCTTC	CASSGGTGGRVGYTF
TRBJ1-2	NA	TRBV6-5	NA	TGTGCCAGCAGGGGGTTGAGCAGGGATCCTTATGGCTACACCTTC	CASRGLSRDPYGYTF
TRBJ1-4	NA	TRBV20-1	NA	TGCAGTGCTAGTGTGGCGGACAGCCGGGAAAAACTGTTTTTT	CSASVADSREKLFF
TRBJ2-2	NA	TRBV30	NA	TGTGCCTGGAGTGGCCGGGGATCCGGGGAGCTGTTTTTT	CAWSGRGSGELFF
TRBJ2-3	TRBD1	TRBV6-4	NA	TGTGCCAGCAGCGGACAGGGAGGTACAGATACGCAGTATTTT	CASSGQGGTDTQYF
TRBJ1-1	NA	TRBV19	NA	TGTGCCAGTAGTACAGCCACCGGGACACCTGAAGCTTTCTTT	CASSTATGTPEAFF
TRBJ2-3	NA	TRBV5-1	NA	TGCGCCAGCAGTTCTCAGGGTAGCACAGATACGCAGTATTTT	CASSSQGSTDTQYF
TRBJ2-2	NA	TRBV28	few	TGTGCCAGCATGAAAGGGACAATAACCGGGGAGCTGTTTTTT	CASMKGTITGELFF
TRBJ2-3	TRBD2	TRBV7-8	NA	TGTGCCAGCAGACAGACTAGCGGGGGGACGCAGTATTTT	CASRQTSGGTQYF
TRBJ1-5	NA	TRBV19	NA	TGTGCCAGTAACAGCTGGCTGCCCAATCAGCCCCAGCATTTT	CASNSWLPNQPQHF
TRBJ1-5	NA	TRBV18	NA	TGTGCCAGCTCACCAGGAGCAGGGTTTCTTCCTCCGCCCCAGCATTTT	CASSPGAGFLPPPQHF
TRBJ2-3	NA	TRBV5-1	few	TGCGCCAGCAGCTTGGATATATCTAGCACAGATACGCAGTATTTT	CASSLDISSTDTQYF
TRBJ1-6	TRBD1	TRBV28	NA	TGTGCCAGCAGTTTAAGCCCTTCGGCCAGGGGGCTCCACTTT	CASSLSPSARGLHF
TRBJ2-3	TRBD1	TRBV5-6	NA	TGTGCCAGCAGCTTGCCCGGGACAGGAAGCACAGATACGCAGTATTTT	CASSLPGTGSTDTQYF
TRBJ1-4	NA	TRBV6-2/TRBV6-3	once	TGTGCCAGCAGTCGACAGAACCTTAATGAAAAACTGTTTTTT	CASSRQNLNEKLFF
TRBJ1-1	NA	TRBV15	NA	TGTGCCACCAGCAGAGATCTCAGGACAGCTGAAGCTTTCTTT	CATSRDLRTAEAFF
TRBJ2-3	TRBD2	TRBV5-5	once	TGTGCCAGCAGCTTGGGAGCCGGGGCGGGGGGAACAGATACGCAGTATTTT	CASSLGAGAGGTDTQYF
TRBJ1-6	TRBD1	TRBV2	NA	TGTGCCACCACACAGGGGACCTATAATTCACCCCTCCACTTT	CATTQGTYNSPLHF
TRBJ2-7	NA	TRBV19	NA	TGTGCCAGTAGTATAGTGGGCCAGGGGTCCTACGAGCAGTACTTC	CASSIVGQGSYEQYF
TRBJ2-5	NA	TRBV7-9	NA	TGTGCCAGCAGCTCAGTTCAAGAGACCCAGTACTTC	CASSSVQETQYF
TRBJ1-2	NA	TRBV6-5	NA	TGTGCCACGTCCCGCGGGGCCGCTGGCTACACCTTC	CATSRGAAGYTF
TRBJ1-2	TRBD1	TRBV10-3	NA	TGTGCCATCAGGACAGGGCCTGGGGATGGCTACACCTTC	CAIRTGPGDGYTF
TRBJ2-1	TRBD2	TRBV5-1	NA	TGCGCCAGCAGCTCCGCGGGAGGGTACAATGAGCAGTTCTTC	CASSSAGGYNEQFF
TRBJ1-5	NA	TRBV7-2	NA	TGTGCCAGCAGCTCCCACTCCGGAGGAGGGCAGCCCCAGCATTTT	CASSSHSGGGQPQHF
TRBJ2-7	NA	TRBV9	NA	TGTGCCAGCAGCCCCGGGTCGGCCGAGCAGTACTTC	CASSPGSAEQYF
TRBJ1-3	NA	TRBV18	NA	TGTGCCAGCTCATCGCCAGGGGCAGACACCATATATTTT	CASSSPGADTIYF
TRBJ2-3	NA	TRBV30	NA	TGTGCCTGGAGGCCCTCGGGGGCAGATACGCAGTATTTT	CAWRPSGADTQYF
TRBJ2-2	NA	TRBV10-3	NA	TGTGCCATCAAACGCCCCGAGACCGGGGAGCTGTTTTTT	CAIKRPETGELFF
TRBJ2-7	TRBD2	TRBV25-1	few	TGTGCCAGCAGTGCTAGCGGGACAGCCTACGAGCAGTACTTC	CASSASGTAYEQYF
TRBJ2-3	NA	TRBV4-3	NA	TGCGCCAGCAGCCAAGACAGGGGAGCGACAGATACGCAGTATTTT	CASSQDRGATDTQYF
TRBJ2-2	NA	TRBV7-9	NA	TGTGCCAGCAGCGTCCCAGGGGGGACGAACACCGGGAAGCTGTTTTTT	CASSVPGGTNTGKLFF
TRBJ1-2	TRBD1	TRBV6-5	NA	TGTGCCAGCAGTCCGCTACAGGGGGCACTTGGCTACACCTTC	CASSPLQGALGYTF
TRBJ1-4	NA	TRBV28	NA	TGTGCCAGCAAAGAAGGGGGTGCAACTAATGAAAAACTGTTTTTT	CASKEGGATNEKLFF
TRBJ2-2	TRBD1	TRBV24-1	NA	TGTGCCACCAGTACATCCCGGGACAGCTGGAGTGGGGAGCTGTTTTTT	CATSTSRDSWSGELFF
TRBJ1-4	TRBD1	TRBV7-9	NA	TGTGCCAGCAGCTTACGGACAGGGGGCTGGGAAAAACTGTTTTTT	CASSLRTGGWEKLFF
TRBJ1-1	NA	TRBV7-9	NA	TGTGCCAGCAGCTTTAAGTCCCGGGAAGCTTTCTTT	CASSFKSREAFF